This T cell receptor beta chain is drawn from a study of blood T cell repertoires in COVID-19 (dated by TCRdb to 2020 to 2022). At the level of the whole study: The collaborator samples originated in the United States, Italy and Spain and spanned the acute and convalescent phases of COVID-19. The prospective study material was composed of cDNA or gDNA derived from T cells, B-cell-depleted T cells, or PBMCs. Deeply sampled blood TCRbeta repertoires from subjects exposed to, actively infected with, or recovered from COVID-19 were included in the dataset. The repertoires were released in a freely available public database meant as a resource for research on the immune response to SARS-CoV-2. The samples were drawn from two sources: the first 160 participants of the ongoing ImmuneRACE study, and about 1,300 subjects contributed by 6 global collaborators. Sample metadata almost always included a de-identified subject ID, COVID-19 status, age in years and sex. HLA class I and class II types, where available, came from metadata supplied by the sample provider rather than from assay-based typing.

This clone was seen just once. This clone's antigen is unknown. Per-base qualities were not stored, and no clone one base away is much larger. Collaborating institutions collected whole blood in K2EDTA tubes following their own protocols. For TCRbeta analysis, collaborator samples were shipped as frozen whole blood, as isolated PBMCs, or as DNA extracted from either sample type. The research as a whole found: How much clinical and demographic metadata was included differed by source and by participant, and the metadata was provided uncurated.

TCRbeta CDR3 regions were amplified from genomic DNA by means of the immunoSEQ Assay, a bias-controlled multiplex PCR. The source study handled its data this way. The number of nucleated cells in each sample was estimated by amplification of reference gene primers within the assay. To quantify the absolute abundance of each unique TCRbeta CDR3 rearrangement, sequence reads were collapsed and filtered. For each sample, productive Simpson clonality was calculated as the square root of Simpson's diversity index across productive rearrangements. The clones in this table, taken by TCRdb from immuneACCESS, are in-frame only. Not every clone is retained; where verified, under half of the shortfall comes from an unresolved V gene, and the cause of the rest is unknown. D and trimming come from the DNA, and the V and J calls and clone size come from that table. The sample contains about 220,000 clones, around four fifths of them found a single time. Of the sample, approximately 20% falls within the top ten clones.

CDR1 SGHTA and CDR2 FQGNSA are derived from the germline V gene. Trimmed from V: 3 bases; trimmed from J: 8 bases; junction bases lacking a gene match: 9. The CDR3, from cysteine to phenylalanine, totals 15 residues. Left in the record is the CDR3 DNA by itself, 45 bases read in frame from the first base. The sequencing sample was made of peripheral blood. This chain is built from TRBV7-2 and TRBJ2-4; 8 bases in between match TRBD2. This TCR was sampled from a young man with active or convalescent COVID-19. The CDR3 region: CASSFQRGSQDIQYF. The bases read TGTGCCAGCAGCTTCCAGCGGGGGTCCCAGGACATTCAGTACTTC.